This TCR beta chain was recorded in a study of T cells expressing NK-cell markers. Across the study: From sorted CD3+CD56+NKG2C+, CD3+CD56+NKG2C- and CD3+CD56-NKG2C+ T cells came the TCR beta repertoires.

TCRdb reworked the 5' RACE reads into one entry per CDR3 protein, no DNA. This repertoire includes fewer than 550,000 distinct CDR3 sequences. With respect to this clonotype: The antigen is undetermined.

Study-wide points: There were a handful of donors in whom these clonotypes also led the CD3+CD56-NKG2C+ fraction.

Germline CDR1 and CDR2: LGHDT and YNNKEL (reference sequence). CDR3 length: 15 residues. Sequenced input: blood T cells: a sorted CD56 or NKG2C T cell subset, CD4+ or CD8+ T cells, or bulk PBMC T cells (not recorded which). The chain links TRBV3-1 to TRBJ2-4; TCRdb designates TRBD2, a call that cannot be tested without DNA. The receptor's source is a woman aged 45-65 years in good health. The CDR3 loop reads CASSQAGLTKNIQYF. The variable domain in full, completed from reference TRBV3-1 and TRBJ2-4, reads DTAVSQTPKYLVTQMGNDKSIKCEQNLGHDTMYWYKQDSKKFLKIMFSYNNKELIINETVPNRFSPKSPDKAHLNLHINSLELGDSAVYFCASSQAGLTKNIQYFGAGTRLSVL.